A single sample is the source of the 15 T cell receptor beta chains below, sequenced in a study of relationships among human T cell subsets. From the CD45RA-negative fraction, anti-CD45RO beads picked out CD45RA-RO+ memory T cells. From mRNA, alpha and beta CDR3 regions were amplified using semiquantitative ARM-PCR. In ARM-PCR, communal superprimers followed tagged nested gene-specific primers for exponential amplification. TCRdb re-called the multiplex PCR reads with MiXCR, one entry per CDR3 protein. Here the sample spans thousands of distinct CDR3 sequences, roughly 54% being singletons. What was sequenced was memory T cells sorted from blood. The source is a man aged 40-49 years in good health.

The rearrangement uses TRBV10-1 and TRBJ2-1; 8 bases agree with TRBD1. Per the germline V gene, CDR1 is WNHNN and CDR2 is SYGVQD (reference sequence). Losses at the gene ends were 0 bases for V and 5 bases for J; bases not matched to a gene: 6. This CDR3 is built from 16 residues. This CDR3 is CASSESARQGHNEQFF. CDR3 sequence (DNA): TGCGCCAGCAGTGAGTCGGCCCGACAGGGGCACAATGAGCAGTTCTTC.

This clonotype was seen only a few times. The DNA of the CDR3 is TGTGCCAGCAGCCCCCAGGAGGCGCAGTATTTT. It encodes CASSPQEAQYF. This chain connects TRBV11-2 to TRBJ2-3, with a tentative D call TRBD2 (5 bases). Per the germline V gene, CDR1 is SGHAT and CDR2 is FQNNGV. The V end lost 5 bases, the J end lost 10 bases, and 10 bases lay between the germline ends. This CDR3 is built from 11 residues.

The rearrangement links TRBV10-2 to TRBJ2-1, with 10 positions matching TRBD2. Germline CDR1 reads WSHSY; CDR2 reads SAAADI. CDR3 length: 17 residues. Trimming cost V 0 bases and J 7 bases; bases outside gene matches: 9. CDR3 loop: CASSESSLAGVSNEQFF. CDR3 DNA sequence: TGCGCCAGCAGTGAGTCGTCGCTAGCGGGAGTTAGTAATGAGCAGTTCTTC.

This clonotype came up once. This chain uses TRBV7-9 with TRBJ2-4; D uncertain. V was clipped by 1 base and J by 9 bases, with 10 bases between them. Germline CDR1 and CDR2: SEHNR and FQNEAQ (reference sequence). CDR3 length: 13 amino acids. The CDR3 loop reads CASSLDPRSIQYF. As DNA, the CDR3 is TGTGCCAGCAGCTTAGATCCGAGAAGCATTCAGTACTTC. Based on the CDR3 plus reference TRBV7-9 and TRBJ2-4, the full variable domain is DTGVSQNPRHKITKRGQNVTFRCDPISEHNRLYWYRQTLGQGPEFLTYFQNEAQLEKSRLLSDRFSAERPKGSFSTLEIQRTEQGDSAMYLCASSLDPRSIQYFGAGTRLSVL.

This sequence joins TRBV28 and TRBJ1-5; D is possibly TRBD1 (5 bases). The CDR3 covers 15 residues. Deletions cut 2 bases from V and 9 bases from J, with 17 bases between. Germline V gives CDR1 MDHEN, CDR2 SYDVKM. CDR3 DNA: TGTGCCAGCAGTTTACCCGGTACAGGCGCCGGGCCCCAGCATTTT. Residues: CASSLPGTGAGPQHF.

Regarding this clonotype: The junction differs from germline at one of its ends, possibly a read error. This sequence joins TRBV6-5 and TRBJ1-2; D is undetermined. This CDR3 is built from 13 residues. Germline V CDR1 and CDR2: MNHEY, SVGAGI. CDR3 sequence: CAGRPTSAAGYTF. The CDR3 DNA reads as TGTGCCGGCAGACCTACGTCGGCGGCCGGCTACACCTTC.

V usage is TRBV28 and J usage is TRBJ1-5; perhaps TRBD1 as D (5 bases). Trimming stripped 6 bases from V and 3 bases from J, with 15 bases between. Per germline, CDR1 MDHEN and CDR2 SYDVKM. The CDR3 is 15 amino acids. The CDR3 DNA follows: TGTGCCAGCAGCGGGGCGGTACAGTACAATCAGCCCCAGCATTTT. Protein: CASSGAVQYNQPQHF.

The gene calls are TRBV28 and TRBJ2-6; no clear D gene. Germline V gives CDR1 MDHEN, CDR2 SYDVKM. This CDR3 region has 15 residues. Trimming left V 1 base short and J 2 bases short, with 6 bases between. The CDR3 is CASSLLSPGANVLTF. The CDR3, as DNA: TGTGCCAGCAGTTTATTAAGTCCTGGGGCCAACGTCCTGACTTTC.

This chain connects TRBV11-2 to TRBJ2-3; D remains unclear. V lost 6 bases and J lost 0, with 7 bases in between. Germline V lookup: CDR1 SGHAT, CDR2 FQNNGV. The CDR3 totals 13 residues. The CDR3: CASRAPSTDTQYF. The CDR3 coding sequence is TGTGCCAGCAGAGCACCTAGCACAGATACGCAGTATTTT.

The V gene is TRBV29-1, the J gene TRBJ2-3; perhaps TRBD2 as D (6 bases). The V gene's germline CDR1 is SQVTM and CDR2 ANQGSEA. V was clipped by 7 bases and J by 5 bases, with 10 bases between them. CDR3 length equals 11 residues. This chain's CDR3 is CSDEAGDTQYF. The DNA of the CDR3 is TGCAGCGACGAAGCGGGAGATACGCAGTATTTT.

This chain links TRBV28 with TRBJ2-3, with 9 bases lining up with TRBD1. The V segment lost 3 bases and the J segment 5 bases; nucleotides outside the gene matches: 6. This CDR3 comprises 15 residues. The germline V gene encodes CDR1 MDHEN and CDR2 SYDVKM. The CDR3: CASSFPGQGVDTQYF. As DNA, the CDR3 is TGTGCCAGCAGTTTCCCGGGACAGGGAGTAGATACGCAGTATTTT.

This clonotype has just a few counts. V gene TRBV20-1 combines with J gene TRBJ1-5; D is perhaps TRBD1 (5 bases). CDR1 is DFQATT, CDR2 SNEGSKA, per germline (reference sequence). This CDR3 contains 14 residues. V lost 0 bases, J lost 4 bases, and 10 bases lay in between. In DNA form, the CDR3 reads TGCAGTGCTAGAGATGTGGCAGGGAATCAGCCCCAGCATTTT. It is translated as CSARDVAGNQPQHF.

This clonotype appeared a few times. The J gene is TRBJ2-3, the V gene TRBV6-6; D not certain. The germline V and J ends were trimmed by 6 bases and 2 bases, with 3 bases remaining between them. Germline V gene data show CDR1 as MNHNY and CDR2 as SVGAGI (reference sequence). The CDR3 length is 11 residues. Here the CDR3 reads CASRFTDTQYF. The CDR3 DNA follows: TGTGCCAGCAGGTTCACAGATACGCAGTATTTT.

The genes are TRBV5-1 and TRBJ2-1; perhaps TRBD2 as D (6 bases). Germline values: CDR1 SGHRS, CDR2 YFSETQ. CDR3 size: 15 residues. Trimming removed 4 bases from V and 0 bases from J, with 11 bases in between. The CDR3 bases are TGCGCCAGCAGCCGTGACGGGAGCTCCTACAATGAGCAGTTCTTC. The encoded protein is CASSRDGSSYNEQFF.

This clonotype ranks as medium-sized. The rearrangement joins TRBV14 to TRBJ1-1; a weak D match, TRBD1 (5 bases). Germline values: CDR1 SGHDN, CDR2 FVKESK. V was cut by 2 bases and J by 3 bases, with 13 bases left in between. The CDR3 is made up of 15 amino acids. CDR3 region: CASSQRRKGDTEAFF. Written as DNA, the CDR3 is TGTGCCAGCAGCCAAAGGCGCAAAGGGGACACTGAAGCTTTCTTT.